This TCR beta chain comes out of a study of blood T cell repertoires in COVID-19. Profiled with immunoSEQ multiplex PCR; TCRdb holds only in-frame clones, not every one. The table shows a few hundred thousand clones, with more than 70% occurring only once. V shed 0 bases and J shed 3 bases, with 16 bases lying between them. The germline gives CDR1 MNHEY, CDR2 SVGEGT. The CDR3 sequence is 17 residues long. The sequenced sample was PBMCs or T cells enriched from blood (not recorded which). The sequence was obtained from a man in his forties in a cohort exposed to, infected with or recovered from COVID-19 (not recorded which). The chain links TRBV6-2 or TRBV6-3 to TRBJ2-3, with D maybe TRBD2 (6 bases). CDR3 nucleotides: TGTGCCAGCAGTTACTCCGGGCTAGCGAGATGGACAGATACGCAGTATTTT. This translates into CASSYSGLARWTDTQYF.